This TCR beta chain is drawn from a study of Ad26.COV2.S vaccination and SARS-CoV-2 variants. Study conclusions and caveats: The authors reported substantial breadth in spike-specific CD8+ and CD4+ T cell responses after vaccination. Vaccinees displayed broader spike-specific TCR repertoires than placebo recipients. Vaccinees and placebo recipients showed similar non-spike TCR breadth.

Measured with immunoSEQ multiplex PCR; TCRdb has only the in-frame clones, and not every one. The sample contains roughly 330,000 clones, 85% to 90% of which appear only once. CDR3 size: 17 residues. Germline CDR1 and CDR2: LNHNV and YYDKDF (reference sequence). The germline V and J ends were trimmed by 0 bases and 4 bases, with 18 bases remaining between them. Treatment described: 15 to 20 received Ad26.COV2.S at low or high dose, single or two shots; about five received placebo; per-sample allocation not given. Samples came from day 63 after the first vaccine or placebo injection. A Boston adult aged 18-55 years was the donor. On this clone itself: Its antigen is undetermined.

The receptor was derived from a person between 18 and 65 years old who received the Ad26.COV2.S COVID-19 vaccine or a placebo. The genes are TRBV15 and TRBJ1-2; D is undetermined. The material was peripheral blood, obtained in a trial of Ad26.COV2.S vaccine versus placebo. The CDR3 spells CATSRDKQEGSRYGYTF. The CDR3 DNA reads TGTGCCACCAGCAGAGATAAGCAGGAAGGGTCCCGCTATGGCTACACCTTC.